What follows is one T cell receptor (beta chain) and its context. Treatment described: about 20 received Ad26.COV2.S at low or high dose, single or two shots; about five received placebo; per-sample allocation not given. Sampling happened 63 days after the first vaccine or placebo injection. The source of the sample is a study of Ad26.COV2.S vaccination and SARS-CoV-2 variants. Libraries were prepared by immunoSEQ multiplex PCR; TCRdb keeps only in-frame clonotypes and omits some of them. The sample includes fewer than 600,000 clones, 80% to 90% of them seen just once. The TCR originated in a person between 18 and 65 years old who received the Ad26.COV2.S COVID-19 vaccine or a placebo. Material: peripheral blood, obtained in a trial of Ad26.COV2.S vaccine versus placebo.

The CDR3 loop reads CASSLMWLAGGGEQFF. The CDR3 DNA follows: TGTGCCAGCAGCTTAATGTGGCTAGCGGGAGGCGGTGAGCAGTTCTTC. The rearrangement joins TRBV11-2 to TRBJ2-1; 11 bases agree with TRBD2. The germline gives CDR1 SGHAT, CDR2 FQNNGV. CDR3 size: 16 residues. With V trimmed by 2 bases and J by 9 bases, 9 bases remained unmatched.